The rows below give T cell receptor beta chains drawn from one sample of a study of blood T cell repertoires in COVID-19. Method: immunoSEQ multiplex PCR; TCRdb's copy keeps in-frame clones and lacks some. This sample has about 140,000 clones; 60% to 85% occur once, and the top ten carry under 10%. Sequenced input: peripheral blood. These receptors were obtained from a man aged 50 or older with active or convalescent COVID-19. Both conserved end residues are part of each CDR3. D genes are given only for firm matches. Size values are once, few and many counts, or a class for expanded clones, and some rows have none.

d_call	clone_size	v_call	j_call	cdr3_nt	cdr3_aa
TRBD1	-	TRBV29-1	TRBJ1-4	TGCAGCGTTGAAGGGACAGGGACTAATGAAAAACTGTTTTTT	CSVEGTGTNEKLFF
-	-	TRBV14	TRBJ2-7	TGTGCCAGCAGCCAAGGGCAGGGTAAGCAGTACTTC	CASSQGQGKQYF
-	-	TRBV27	TRBJ2-7	TGTGCCAGCCGGGACTTCTACGAGCAGTACTTC	CASRDFYEQYF
TRBD2	-	TRBV7-9	TRBJ2-5	TGTGCCAGCAGCCCTGGCGACGGGGGGAGGGAGACCCAGTACTTC	CASSPGDGGRETQYF
-	-	TRBV5-6	TRBJ2-7	TGTGCCAGCAGCTTGGGCAGGGGCGAGCAGTACTTC	CASSLGRGEQYF
TRBD1	-	TRBV2	TRBJ2-1	TGTGCCAGCAGAACAGGGGGCGCGCACAATGAGCAGTTCTTC	CASRTGGAHNEQFF
TRBD2	-	TRBV7-8	TRBJ2-3	TGTGCCAGCAGCCGAGGACTAGCGGGAGGTGGGGATACGCAGTATTTT	CASSRGLAGGGDTQYF
-	-	TRBV27	TRBJ2-7	TGTGCCAGCAGTTTCGGTCCAGGGTTCGAGCAGTACTTC	CASSFGPGFEQYF
-	-	TRBV11-1	TRBJ2-1	TGTGCCAGCAGCTTAGATCTGGAGCAGTTCTTC	CASSLDLEQFF
-	-	TRBV3-1/TRBV3-2	TRBJ2-5	TGTGCCAGCAGCCAAGTTCAGGTTGAGACCCAGTACTTC	CASSQVQVETQYF
-	once	TRBV12-2	TRBJ2-3	TGTGCAAGTCGCGCCGAGGCGGAGAGCACAGATACGCAGTATTTT	CASRAEAESTDTQYF
-	-	TRBV28	TRBJ2-1	TGTGCCAGCAACGATTTAACCCCAGACAATGAGCAGTTCTTC	CASNDLTPDNEQFF
TRBD2	once	TRBV28	TRBJ2-3	TGTGCCAGCACCGGCCCGTCTAGCGGGACGGCCTGGGGCACAGATACGCAGTATTTT	CASTGPSSGTAWGTDTQYF
-	-	TRBV6-5	TRBJ1-2	TGTGCCAGCGGACGAGGGGAGGGTGGCTACACCTTC	CASGRGEGGYTF
-	-	TRBV9	TRBJ1-4	TGTGCCAGCAGCACCGAGGCAACTAATGAAAAACTGTTTTTT	CASSTEATNEKLFF
TRBD2	-	TRBV27	TRBJ2-7	TGTGCCAGCAGTTTATTCGGACTAGCGGGAGTTAGCGAGCAGTACTTC	CASSLFGLAGVSEQYF
TRBD2	-	TRBV7-3	TRBJ2-3	TGTGCCAGCAGCTTCGCGGTAGCGGGAGGGGTCGGCACAGATACGCAGTATTTT	CASSFAVAGGVGTDTQYF
-	many	TRBV7-3	TRBJ1-2	TGTGCCAGCAGCTCGACAGGTTCCTCTCTCTATGGCTACACCTTC	CASSSTGSSLYGYTF
-	-	TRBV7-3	TRBJ1-5	TGTGCCAGCAGCTTAATGGGAGGGCTGGGTCAGCCCCAGCATTTT	CASSLMGGLGQPQHF
-	-	TRBV28	TRBJ1-4	TGTGCCAGCACCACGGGAGTGACAACTAATGAAAAACTGTTTTTT	CASTTGVTTNEKLFF
-	-	TRBV28	TRBJ2-3	TGTGCCAGCAGTTTAAGGGGTTCCACAGATACGCAGTATTTT	CASSLRGSTDTQYF
TRBD2	-	TRBV5-1	TRBJ2-1	TGCGCCAGCAGCTTGGTTTATAGTCCTGGTAGCGGGAGATTTGACAATGAGCAGTTCTTC	CASSLVYSPGSGRFDNEQFF
-	-	TRBV19	TRBJ1-2	TGTACCAGTAGTTTGCGAAACTATGGCTACACCTTC	CTSSLRNYGYTF
-	once	TRBV28	TRBJ2-7	TGTGCCAGCAGTCCGACAGGTTTCTACGAGCAGTACTTC	CASSPTGFYEQYF
-	-	TRBV29-1	TRBJ2-5	TGCAGCGTTAGCCCGCTAGCAATGGAGGAGACCCAGTACTTC	CSVSPLAMEETQYF
TRBD2	-	TRBV5-4	TRBJ2-1	TGTGCCAGCAGCCTTGGACTAGGTTCATTACCCCAGCAGTTCTTC	CASSLGLGSLPQQFF
TRBD1	once	TRBV7-9	TRBJ2-6	TGTGCCAGCAGCTTGGGGACAGCCTACTCTGGGGCCAACGTCCTGACTTTC	CASSLGTAYSGANVLTF
-	-	TRBV18	TRBJ1-4	TGTGCCAGCTCACCGGGGGGGTCCGATGAAAAACTGTTTTTT	CASSPGGSDEKLFF
TRBD2	-	TRBV6-2/TRBV6-3	TRBJ2-4	TGTGCCAGCAGCCCTATAGCGGGAGGGCCTCAGCTAGCCAAAAACATTCAGTACTTC	CASSPIAGGPQLAKNIQYF